Each of the 9 T cell receptor beta chains below was sequenced from the same sample in a study of shared clonotypes between healthy human individuals. Data came from immunoSEQ multiplex PCR; TCRdb stores just in-frame clones and leaves some out. The table includes around 1.6 million clones, under 99% detected once. The specimen sequenced was naive CD4+ T cells sorted from blood. As for subset: CD45RA+ positively selected. The receptors come from a man aged 30 to 45 in good health.

This clone appeared a single time. The CDR3 bases are TGTGCCAGCAGACATTCCTACGAGCAGTACTTC. Its translation: CASRHSYEQYF. The chain joins TRBV28 to TRBJ2-7; no clear D. CDR3 length: 11 residues. CDR1 MDHEN and CDR2 SYDVKM come from the germline V gene. Trimming removed 6 bases from V and 1 base from J, with 4 bases in between.

The rearrangement joins TRBV5-1 to TRBJ2-3, with unresolved D. In germline, CDR1 is SGHRS, CDR2 YFSETQ. Trimming removed 10 bases at V and 4 bases at J, with 16 bases between. This CDR3 region has 13 residues. The CDR3 protein is CAGSKDPADTQYF. The DNA of the CDR3 is TGCGCCGGGTCTAAGGATCCGGCAGATACGCAGTATTTT.

V usage is TRBV9 and J usage is TRBJ1-5; no clear D. CDR1 is SGDLS, CDR2 YYNGEE, per germline. Trimming shortened V by 0 bases and J by 7 bases, and 8 bases separated the two germline ends. This CDR3 is 13 amino acids long. The CDR3 DNA is TGTGCCAGCAGCGTAGACGATGGACAGCCCCAGCATTTT. Encoded protein: CASSVDDGQPQHF.

As for this clone: The same CDR3 is also encoded by other DNA sequences in this sample. V is TRBV7-8 and J is TRBJ2-7, with D uncertain. The length of the CDR3 is 13 residues. In germline, CDR1 is SGHVS, CDR2 FQNEAQ. V was pared by 3 bases and J by 1 base, with 7 bases between. The CDR3, as DNA: TGTGCCAGCAGCTTGCTTCGATCCTACGAGCAGTACTTC. Translated: CASSLLRSYEQYF. Drawing the rest from reference TRBV7-8 and TRBJ2-7, the complete variable domain is GAGVSQSPRYKVAKRGQDVALRCDPISGHVSLFWYQQALGQGPEFLTYFQNEAQLDKSGLPSDRFFAERPEGSVSTLKIQRTQQEDSAVYLCASSLLRSYEQYFGPGTRLTVT.

The chain joins TRBV10-3 to TRBJ2-2; 14 nucleotides line up with TRBD2. The V segment lost 6 bases and the J segment 6 bases; nucleotides outside the gene matches: 12. The CDR3 is 18 residues long. Looked up from germline, CDR1 is ENHRY and CDR2 is SYGVKD. The CDR3 nucleotides are TGTGCCATCAGACCGACCGGGACTAGCGGGAGTAGGGCCGGGGAGCTGTTTTTT. This sequence encodes CAIRPTGTSGSRAGELFF.

V usage is TRBV28 and J usage is TRBJ1-2, with D possibly TRBD1 on 5 matching bases. The CDR3 loop spans 14 amino acids. Germline-derived CDR1 and CDR2 are MDHEN and SYDVKM. V was trimmed by 7 bases and J by 3 bases, leaving 15 bases between them. The CDR3 nucleotides read TGTGCCAGCACCCACGGCGGGGCGGACTATGGCTACACCTTC. Protein product: CASTHGGADYGYTF.

V is TRBV5-6 and J is TRBJ2-2; 8 nucleotides line up with TRBD1. CDR3 length equals 18 residues. CDR1 is SGHDT and CDR2 is YYEEEE in the germline V gene. The trim removed 3 bases at V and 1 base at J, leaving 11 bases unmatched. Here the CDR3 DNA reads TGTGCCAGCAGCTGGTGGGCCCCGGACAGGGTGAACACCGGGGAGCTGTTTTTT. The encoded protein is CASSWWAPDRVNTGELFF.

This sequence joins TRBV5-1 and TRBJ2-7, with D possibly matching TRBD2 (6 bases). The CDR3 spans 15 residues. V was shortened by 7 bases and J by 1 base, with 18 bases between the two germline ends. From germline, CDR1 is SGHRS and CDR2 YFSETQ. CDR3 coding DNA: TGCGCCAGCGGGGGGACGGGCCGTGCGTCCTACGAGCAGTACTTC. It encodes CASGGTGRASYEQYF.

J is TRBJ2-1 and V is TRBV6-4; either TRBD1 or TRBD2 may supply D (6 bases each). The CDR3 is 14 amino acids. The germline V gene encodes CDR1 MRHNA and CDR2 SNTAGT. V lost 4 bases and J 15 bases, leaving 22 bases between the germline ends. CDR3 in amino acids: CASSAGPGLRGMFF. In nucleotides, the CDR3 is TGTGCCAGCAGTGCCGGTCCGGGACTCAGGGGTATGTTCTTC.